This T cell receptor beta chain emerged from a study of blood T cells in healthy people across ages. The donors, healthy Caucasians from Russia, were aged 6 to 90. Of note for this clonotype: One end of the junction fails to match germline, which may point to a read error.

A second 7 to 11 cycle PCR used barcoded and J-beta primers. Carrying 12 random nucleotides, a template-switch adaptor labeled each individual cDNA molecule. Each CDR3 protein gets one entry after TCRdb re-called the 5' RACE reads with MiXCR. Here the sample spans hundreds of thousands of distinct CDR3 sequences, 58% being singletons. CDR3 length: 15 residues. CDR1 is SGHAT, CDR2 FQNNGV, per germline. This receptor was obtained from a man aged 55 to 70 in good health. The rearrangement uses TRBV11-2 and TRBJ2-3, with unresolved D. The sequenced material came from blood. The CDR3: CASTRIGYNTDTQYF. The CDR3 DNA reads as TGTGCCAGCACCAGAATCGGCTATAACACAGACACGCAGTATTTT.